This is a list of T cell receptor beta chains from one sample in a study of blood T cell repertoires in COVID-19. The assay was immunoSEQ multiplex PCR, and TCRdb's table has in-frame clones only and misses some. The profile shows 100,000 to 150,000 clones, roughly four fifths of them singletons. Source material: peripheral blood. The source of these receptors is a woman in her sixties with acute or convalescent COVID-19. Both conserved end residues are part of each CDR3. D genes are given only for firm matches. Part of the rows lack a size; the others show once, few, many or a class for expanded clones.

cdr3_aa	cdr3_nt	j_call	v_call	d_call	clone_size
CSASERGGRNEQFF	TGCAGTGCTAGTGAACGGGGGGGCCGGAATGAGCAGTTCTTC	TRBJ2-1	TRBV20-1	TRBD2	NA
CASRGVTAQYF	TGCGCCAGCAGAGGAGTTACGGCGCAGTATTTT	TRBJ2-3	TRBV5-1	NA	NA
CASTDSGGKLNTQYF	TGTGCCAGCACCGATAGCGGGGGGAAACTAAATACGCAGTATTTT	TRBJ2-3	TRBV6-1	TRBD2	NA
CASSMDRVRSDTQYF	TGTGCCAGCTCGATGGACAGGGTTCGGTCAGATACGCAGTATTTT	TRBJ2-3	TRBV6-5	TRBD1	NA
CASSVGGTGETEAFF	TGTGCCAGCAGCGTGGGCGGGACAGGGGAGACTGAAGCTTTCTTT	TRBJ1-1	TRBV9	TRBD1	few
CAWNKGLITDTQYF	TGTGCCTGGAACAAGGGACTAATCACAGATACGCAGTATTTT	TRBJ2-3	TRBV30	TRBD2	NA
CASSQDLFRRLPKSQPQHF	TGTGCCAGCAGCCAAGATCTTTTCCGGCGGTTACCGAAAAGTCAGCCCCAGCATTTT	TRBJ1-5	TRBV3-1/TRBV3-2	NA	NA
CASSLDTSGTHQDTQYF	TGCGCCAGCAGCTTGGATACTAGCGGGACCCACCAGGATACGCAGTATTTT	TRBJ2-3	TRBV5-1	TRBD2	NA
CASSQQQGGNYGYTF	TGTGCCAGCAGCCAACAACAGGGGGGGAACTATGGCTACACCTTC	TRBJ1-2	TRBV3-1/TRBV3-2	TRBD1	NA
CASSPGGGRGNEKLFF	TGTGCCAGCAGCCCAGGAGGGGGCAGGGGAAATGAAAAACTGTTTTTT	TRBJ1-4	TRBV14	TRBD1	NA
CASSLGTSGGIPSTDTQYF	TGTGCCAGCAGCTTAGGAACTAGCGGGGGGATTCCTAGCACAGATACGCAGTATTTT	TRBJ2-3	TRBV5-4	TRBD2	NA
CATSRSNQPQHF	TGTGCCACCAGTCGTAGCAATCAGCCCCAGCATTTT	TRBJ1-5	TRBV24-1	NA	few
CASSFGKRPEGYTF	TGTGCCAGCAGCTTCGGGAAACGGCCGGAGGGCTACACCTTC	TRBJ1-2	TRBV5-4	NA	NA
CASSDRQVIETQYF	TGTGCCAGCAGCGATCGACAGGTGATAGAGACCCAGTACTTC	TRBJ2-5	TRBV7-9	NA	NA
CASSLDPGISPLHF	TGTGCCAGCAGCTTAGATCCCGGTATTTCACCCCTCCACTTT	TRBJ1-6	TRBV11-2	NA	NA
CASSDSRQVVNYGYTF	TGTGCCAGCAGTGACTCACGACAGGTAGTTAACTATGGCTACACCTTC	TRBJ1-2	TRBV25-1	NA	NA
CASSLGLRGTEAFF	TGCGCCAGCAGCTTGGGGCTAAGGGGCACTGAAGCTTTCTTT	TRBJ1-1	TRBV5-1	NA	NA
CASSLGPGDEEQYF	TGTGCCAGCAGCTTAGGCCCAGGGGACGAAGAGCAGTACTTC	TRBJ2-7	TRBV7-7	NA	NA
CASSLGQNYGYTF	TGTGCCAGCAGCTTAGGACAGAACTATGGCTACACCTTC	TRBJ1-2	TRBV13	NA	NA
CASSDSSRGQDGYTF	TGTGCCAGCAGTGACTCGTCAAGGGGGCAGGATGGCTACACCTTC	TRBJ1-2	TRBV6-4	TRBD1	NA
CASKMEGNNEKLFF	TGTGCCAGCAAAATGGAGGGGAATAATGAAAAACTGTTTTTT	TRBJ1-4	TRBV6-5	NA	NA
CASSRTGFHLARSYNEQFF	TGTGCCAGCAGCCGGACAGGGTTCCACCTGGCTAGGTCCTACAATGAGCAGTTCTTC	TRBJ2-1	TRBV5-6	TRBD1	NA